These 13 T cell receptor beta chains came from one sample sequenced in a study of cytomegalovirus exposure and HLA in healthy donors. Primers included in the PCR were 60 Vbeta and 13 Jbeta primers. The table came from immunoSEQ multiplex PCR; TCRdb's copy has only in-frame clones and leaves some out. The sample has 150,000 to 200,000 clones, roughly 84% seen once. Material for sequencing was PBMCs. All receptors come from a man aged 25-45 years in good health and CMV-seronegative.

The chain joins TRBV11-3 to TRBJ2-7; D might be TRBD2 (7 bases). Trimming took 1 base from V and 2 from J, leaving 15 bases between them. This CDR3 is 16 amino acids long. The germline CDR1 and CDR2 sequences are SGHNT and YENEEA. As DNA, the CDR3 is TGTGCCAGCAGCTTAGCGGGGGCGGGAGATCCCTACGAGCAGTACTTC. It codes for CASSLAGAGDPYEQYF.

DNA of the CDR3: TGTGCCAGTAGTATAGTTCGGGCAGGGGTCCCTGAAGCTTTCTTT. Residues: CASSIVRAGVPEAFF. The chain links TRBV19 to TRBJ1-1; a possible D gene is TRBD1 (6 bases). CDR3 length: 15 residues. Trimming took off 1 base at V and 6 bases at J, with 15 bases between the two ends. Germline V gene lookup returns CDR1 LNHDA and CDR2 SQIVND (reference sequence).

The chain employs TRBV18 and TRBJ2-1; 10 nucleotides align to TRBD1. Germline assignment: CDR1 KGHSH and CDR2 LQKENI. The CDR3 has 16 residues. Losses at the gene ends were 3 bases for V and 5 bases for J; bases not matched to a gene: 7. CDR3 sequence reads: CASSPFTGTGDNEQFF. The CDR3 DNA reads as TGTGCCAGCTCACCTTTTACCGGGACAGGGGACAATGAGCAGTTCTTC. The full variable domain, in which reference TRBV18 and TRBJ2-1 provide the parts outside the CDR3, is NAGVMQNPRHLVRRRGQEARLRCSPMKGHSHVYWYRQLPEEGLKFMVYLQKENIIDESGMPKERFSAEFPKEGPSILRIQQVVRGDSAAYFCASSPFTGTGDNEQFFGPGTRLTVL.

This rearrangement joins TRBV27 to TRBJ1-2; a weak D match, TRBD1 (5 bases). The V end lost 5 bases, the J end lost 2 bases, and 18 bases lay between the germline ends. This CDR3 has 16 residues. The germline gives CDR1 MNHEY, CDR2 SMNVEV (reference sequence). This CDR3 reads CASSLAGGRGNYGYTF. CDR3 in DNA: TGTGCCAGCAGTCTCGCCGGGGGTAGGGGAAACTATGGCTACACCTTC.

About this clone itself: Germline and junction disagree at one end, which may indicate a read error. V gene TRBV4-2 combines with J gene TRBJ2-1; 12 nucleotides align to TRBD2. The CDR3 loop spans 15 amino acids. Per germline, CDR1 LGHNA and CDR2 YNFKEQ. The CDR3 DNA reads TGTGCCAACAGCCCGACTAGCGGGGGTGCGGATGAGCAGTTCTTC. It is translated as CANSPTSGGADEQFF.

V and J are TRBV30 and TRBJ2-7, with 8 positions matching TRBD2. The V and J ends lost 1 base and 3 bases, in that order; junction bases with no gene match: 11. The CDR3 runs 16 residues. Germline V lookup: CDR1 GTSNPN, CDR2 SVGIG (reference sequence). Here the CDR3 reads CAWSAPTLAAYYEQYF. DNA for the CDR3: TGTGCCTGGAGTGCGCCTACACTAGCGGCTTACTACGAGCAGTACTTC.

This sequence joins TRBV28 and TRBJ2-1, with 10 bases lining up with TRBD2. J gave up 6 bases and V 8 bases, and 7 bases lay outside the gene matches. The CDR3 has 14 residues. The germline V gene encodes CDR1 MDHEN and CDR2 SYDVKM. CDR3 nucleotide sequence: TGTGCCAGCGGGACAAGCGGGGGGGCCAATGAGCAGTTCTTC. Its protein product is CASGTSGGANEQFF.

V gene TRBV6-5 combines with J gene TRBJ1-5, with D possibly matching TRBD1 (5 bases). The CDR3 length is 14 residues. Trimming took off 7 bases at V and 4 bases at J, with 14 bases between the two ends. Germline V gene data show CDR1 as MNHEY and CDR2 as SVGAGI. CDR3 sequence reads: CASMGRGTNQPQHF. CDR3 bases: TGTGCCAGCATGGGGCGGGGTACGAATCAGCCCCAGCATTTT.

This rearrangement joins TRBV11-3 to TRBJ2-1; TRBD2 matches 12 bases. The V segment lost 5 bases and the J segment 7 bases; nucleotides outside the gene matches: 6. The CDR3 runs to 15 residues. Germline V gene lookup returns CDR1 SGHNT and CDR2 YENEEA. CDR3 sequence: CASSASGRATNEQFF. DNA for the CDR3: TGTGCCAGCAGCGCTAGCGGGAGGGCCACGAATGAGCAGTTCTTC.

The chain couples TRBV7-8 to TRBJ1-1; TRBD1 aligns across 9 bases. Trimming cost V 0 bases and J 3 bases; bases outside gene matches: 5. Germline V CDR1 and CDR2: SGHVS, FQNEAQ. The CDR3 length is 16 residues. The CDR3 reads CASSLARDRVYTEAFF. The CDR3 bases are TGTGCCAGCAGCTTAGCCCGGGACAGGGTATACACTGAAGCTTTCTTT.

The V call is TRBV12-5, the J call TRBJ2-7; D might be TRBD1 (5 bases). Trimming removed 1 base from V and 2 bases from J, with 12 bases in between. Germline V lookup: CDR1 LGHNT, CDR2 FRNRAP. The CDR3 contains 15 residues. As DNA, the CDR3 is TGTGCTAGTGGTTTGGACTGGGGCAGCACCTACGAGCAGTACTTC. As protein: CASGLDWGSTYEQYF.

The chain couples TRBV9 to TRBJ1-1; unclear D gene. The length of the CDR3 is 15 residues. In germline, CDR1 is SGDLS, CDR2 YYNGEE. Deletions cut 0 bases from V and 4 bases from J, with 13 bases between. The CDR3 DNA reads TGTGCCAGCAGCGTAGTAGGTGCAGGTGGCACTGAAGCTTTCTTT. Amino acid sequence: CASSVVGAGGTEAFF.

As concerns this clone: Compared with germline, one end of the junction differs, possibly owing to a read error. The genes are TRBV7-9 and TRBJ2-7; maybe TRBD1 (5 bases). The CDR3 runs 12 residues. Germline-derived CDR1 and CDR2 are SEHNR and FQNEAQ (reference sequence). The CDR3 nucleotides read TGTTCCAGCAGCTCGACAGCGTACGAGCAGTACTTC. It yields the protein CSSSSTAYEQYF.